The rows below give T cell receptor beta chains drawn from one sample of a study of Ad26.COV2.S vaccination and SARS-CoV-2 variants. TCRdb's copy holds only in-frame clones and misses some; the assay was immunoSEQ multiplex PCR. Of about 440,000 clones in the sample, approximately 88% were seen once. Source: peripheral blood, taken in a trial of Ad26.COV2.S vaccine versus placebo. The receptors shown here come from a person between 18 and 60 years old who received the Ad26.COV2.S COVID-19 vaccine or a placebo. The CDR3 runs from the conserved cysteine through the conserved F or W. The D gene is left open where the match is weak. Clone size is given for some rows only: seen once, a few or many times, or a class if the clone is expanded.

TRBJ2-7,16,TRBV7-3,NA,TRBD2,CASSREGTSGSSEQYF,TGTGCCAGCAGCAGAGAAGGGACTAGCGGGTCCTCCGAGCAGTACTTC
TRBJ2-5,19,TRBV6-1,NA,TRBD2,CASSALVSGSRSGAETQYF,TGTGCCAGCAGTGCTCTCGTTAGCGGGAGTCGAAGTGGAGCAGAGACCCAGTACTTC
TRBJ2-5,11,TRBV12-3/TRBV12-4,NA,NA,CASSFLATQYF,TGTGCCAGCAGTTTCTTAGCAACCCAGTACTTC
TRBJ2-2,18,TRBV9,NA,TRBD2,CASRAGTSGRSGTGELFF,TGTGCCAGCAGAGCTGGGACTAGCGGGAGGAGCGGCACCGGGGAGCTGTTTTTT
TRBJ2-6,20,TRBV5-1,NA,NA,CASSPFPQGRRLSGANVLTF,TGCGCCAGCAGCCCGTTTCCACAGGGCCGACGCCTCTCTGGGGCCAACGTCCTGACTTTC
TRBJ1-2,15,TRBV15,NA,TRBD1,CATRRETGPSGGYTF,TGTGCCACCAGGAGGGAGACAGGGCCCAGCGGTGGCTACACCTTC
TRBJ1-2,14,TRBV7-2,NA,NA,CASSLAWGGRGYTF,TGTGCCAGCAGCTTAGCGTGGGGCGGCCGGGGCTACACCTTC
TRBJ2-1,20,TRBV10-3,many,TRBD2,CAISDNGETSGRVTYNEQFF,TGTGCCATCAGTGATAATGGCGAGACTAGCGGGAGGGTAACCTACAATGAGCAGTTCTTC
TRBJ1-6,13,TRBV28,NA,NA,CASSPLLGSPLHF,TGTGCCAGCAGCCCCCTTCTTGGGTCACCCCTCCACTTT
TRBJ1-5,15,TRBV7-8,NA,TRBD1,CASSETGQSNQPQHF,TGTGCCAGCAGCGAGACGGGACAGAGCAATCAGCCCCAGCATTTT
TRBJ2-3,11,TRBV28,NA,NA,CASSFRLLVYF,TGTGCCAGCAGTTTTAGACTATTGGTTTATTTT
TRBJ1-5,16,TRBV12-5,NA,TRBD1,CASGSKGGQGDQPQHF,TGTGCTAGTGGTTCGAAGGGGGGACAGGGGGACCAGCCCCAGCATTTT
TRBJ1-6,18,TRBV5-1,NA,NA,CASSLGARGSSYNSPLHF,TGCGCCAGCAGCTTGGGGGCCCGGGGTAGCTCCTATAATTCACCCCTCCACTTT
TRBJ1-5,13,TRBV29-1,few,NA,CSVDIGQGQPQHF,TGCAGCGTTGATATTGGTCAGGGGCAGCCCCAGCATTTT
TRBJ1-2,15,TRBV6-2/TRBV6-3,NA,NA,CASSSPGLGDYGYTF,TGTGCCAGCAGTTCCCCGGGACTGGGGGACTATGGCTACACCTTC
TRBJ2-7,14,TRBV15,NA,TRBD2,CATRGPGGTYEQYF,TGTGCCACCAGGGGGCCGGGGGGAACCTACGAGCAGTACTTC
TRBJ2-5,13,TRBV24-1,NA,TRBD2,CATRAGGQETQYF,TGTGCCACCAGGGCGGGGGGGCAAGAGACCCAGTACTTC
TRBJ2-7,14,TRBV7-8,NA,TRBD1,CASSATGMRNEQYF,TGTGCCAGCAGCGCGACAGGGATGAGAAACGAGCAGTACTTC
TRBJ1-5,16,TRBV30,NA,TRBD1,CAWSPWDRGSGQPQHF,TGTGCCTGGAGCCCCTGGGACAGGGGGTCAGGGCAGCCCCAGCATTTT
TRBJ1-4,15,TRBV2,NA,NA,CASSGRTLTNEKLFF,TGTGCCAGCAGTGGCAGGACCCTAACCAATGAAAAACTGTTTTTT
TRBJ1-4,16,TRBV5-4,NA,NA,CASSLGGSGGNEKLFF,TGTGCCAGCAGCTTGGGGGGTTCGGGCGGTAATGAAAAACTGTTTTTT
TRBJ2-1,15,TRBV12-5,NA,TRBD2,CASGQSGRGRDEQFF,TGTGCTAGTGGACAGAGCGGGAGGGGAAGGGATGAGCAGTTCTTC
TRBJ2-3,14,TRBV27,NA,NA,CASSLQGREDTQYF,TGTGCCAGCAGTTTACAGGGAAGGGAGGATACGCAGTATTTT
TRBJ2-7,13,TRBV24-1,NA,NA,CATAQTNYGEQYF,TGTGCCACCGCCCAGACAAATTACGGCGAGCAGTACTTC